The 14 T cell receptor beta chains below all came from one sample that was sequenced in a study of T cell repertoires in cytomegalovirus infection. A single record per CDR3 protein comes from TCRdb applying MiXCR to the reads. Here the sample spans roughly 100,000 distinct CDR3 sequences, more than 15% being singletons. Sequencing input: PBMCs. These receptors all come from a human donor in good health (CMV status not recorded). Some clones in this sample may be carry-over from other donors' samples.

Only a few counts were recorded for this clonotype. The CDR3 region is CASSFTDPQETQYF. The CDR3 DNA is TGCGCCAGCAGCTTTACCGACCCCCAAGAGACCCAGTACTTC. The V gene is TRBV5-1, the J gene TRBJ2-5; D not resolved. This CDR3 has 14 residues. CDR1 is SGHRS, CDR2 YFSETQ, per germline. The V and J ends lost 2 bases and 1 base respectively, with 9 bases between them.

This clonotype has only a few counts. The CDR3 loop is CASSITSGTQKLFF. DNA for the CDR3: TGTGCCAGTAGTATAACCTCAGGGACGCAAAAACTGTTTTTT. This chain joins TRBV19 and TRBJ1-4, with D possibly TRBD1 on 5 matching bases. CDR1 is LNHDA, CDR2 SQIVND, per germline (reference sequence). This CDR3 contains 14 residues. The germline V and J ends were trimmed by 2 bases and 9 bases, with 13 bases remaining between them.

This clonotype was seen repeatedly, ten times or more. The genes are TRBV29-1 and TRBJ1-2, with D unresolved. V lost 0 bases to trimming and J lost 5 bases, with 4 bases between them. The CDR3 is made up of 11 amino acids. Germline assignment: CDR1 SQVTM and CDR2 ANQGSEA. The CDR3 reads CSVEEGYGYTF. The CDR3 bases are TGCAGCGTTGAAGAAGGGTATGGCTACACCTTC.

In this sample, this clonotype turned up a few times. The chain couples TRBV4-2 to TRBJ2-5, with 8 bases fitting TRBD1. This CDR3 comprises 13 residues. Germline lookup yields CDR1 LGHNA and CDR2 YNFKEQ. The J segment lost 10 bases and the V segment lost 5 bases, leaving 9 bases of the junction unmatched. The CDR3 region has the DNA TGTGCCAGCAGCAACCGACAGGGGAGTATCCAGTACTTC. Amino acid sequence: CASSNRQGSIQYF.

This clonotype was seen repeatedly, ten times or more. The CDR3 sequence is CASSIEGIEKLFF. The CDR3, as DNA: TGTGCCAGCAGCATCGAGGGAATTGAAAAACTGTTTTTT. The chain employs TRBV7-2 and TRBJ1-4, with D uncertain. The V gene's germline CDR1 is SGHTA and CDR2 FQGNSA. The CDR3 loop spans 13 amino acids. Trimming left V 5 bases short and J 7 bases short, with 11 bases between.

As for this clonotype: A clone one base away is much larger, so this may be a read error. This rearrangement joins TRBV12-3 or TRBV12-4 to TRBJ1-2; 7 nucleotides line up with TRBD1. V was clipped by 6 bases and J by 6 bases; unmatched bases: 7. The CDR3 runs to 13 residues. The CDR3 region has the DNA TGTGCCAGCAGGACTGACAGGGCGGATGGCTACACCTTC. It specifies CASRTDRADGYTF.

The chain recombines TRBV9 with TRBJ2-3; 9 bases fit TRBD2. Germline-derived CDR1 and CDR2 are SGDLS and YYNGEE. V shed 0 bases, J shed 2 bases, and the junction held 7 bases outside the gene matches. The CDR3 extends over 17 amino acids. The CDR3 spells CASSVGGQRGDTDTQYF. CDR3 in DNA: TGTGCCAGCAGCGTAGGAGGGCAGCGGGGGGACACAGATACGCAGTATTTT.

This CDR3 is CAIGQLHGYTF. The CDR3 DNA sequence: TGTGCCATTGGACAGTTGCATGGCTACACCTTC. The chain uses TRBV10-3 and TRBJ1-2; a possible D gene is TRBD1 (6 bases). CDR1 and CDR2 (germline): ENHRY, SYGVKD. V was shortened by 9 bases and J by 6 bases, with 11 bases between the two germline ends. This CDR3 has 11 amino acids.

This clonotype was counted only a few times. The chain has TRBV27 and TRBJ1-4; tentatively, D is TRBD1 (6 bases). V lost 4 bases and J lost 7, with 22 bases in between. The CDR3 loop spans 17 amino acids. The germline V gene has CDR1 MNHEY and CDR2 SMNVEV (reference sequence). As DNA, the CDR3 is TGTGCCAGCAGTTCAATCTCGCCGGGGGGCGCCGTTGAAAAACTGTTTTTT. It encodes CASSSISPGGAVEKLFF.

The chain couples TRBV7-9 to TRBJ1-1; TRBD1 is a possible D gene (5 bases). V was shortened by 0 bases and J by 7 bases, with 12 bases between the two germline ends. CDR1 and CDR2 (germline): SEHNR, FQNEAQ (reference sequence). The length of the CDR3 is 14 residues. CDR3 nucleotide sequence: TGTGCCAGCAGCTTAGCGCTAAGGGGTCGTGAAGCTTTCTTT. This gives the protein CASSLALRGREAFF.

This clonotype showed up just a few times. The V and J genes are TRBV2 and TRBJ1-1, with D possibly TRBD1 on 5 matching bases. The V end lost 4 bases, the J end lost 6 bases, and 12 bases lay between the germline ends. Germline V gives CDR1 SNHLY, CDR2 FYNNEI. This CDR3 comprises 13 residues. The CDR3, as DNA: TGTGCCAGCAGTGCCGAGACAGAGGCTGAAGCTTTCTTT. Translating gives CASSAETEAEAFF.

This chain connects TRBV20-1 to TRBJ1-2; TRBD1 matches at 12 bases. This CDR3 has 14 amino acids. Germline V CDR1 and CDR2: DFQATT, SNEGSKA (reference sequence). V lost 1 base and J lost 8; bases outside the gene matches: 5. The CDR3 loop is CSARAGTGGFGYTF. CDR3 in DNA: TGCAGTGCTAGAGCCGGGACAGGGGGCTTCGGCTACACCTTC.

For this clonotype: An end of the junction does not agree with germline; a read error may underlie this. The CDR3 sequence: CASSLDGGRWKSYEQNF. In DNA, the CDR3 is TGTGCCAGCAGCTTGGATGGAGGGAGGTGGAAATCCTACGAGCAGAACTTC. The chain is built from TRBV5-6 and TRBJ2-7, with D tentatively TRBD2 (6 bases). Germline V gene lookup returns CDR1 SGHDT and CDR2 YYEEEE. The CDR3 has 17 residues. Together with reference TRBV5-6 and TRBJ2-7, the CDR3 gives the full variable domain: DAGVTQSPTHLIKTRGQQVTLRCSPKSGHDTVSWYQQALGQGPQFIFQYYEEEERQRGNFPDRFSGHQFPNYSSELNVNALLLGDSALYLCASSLDGGRWKSYEQNFGPGTRLTVT.

At least ten counts were recorded for this clonotype. The rearrangement joins TRBV29-1 to TRBJ1-1; D remains ambiguous. Germline loops: CDR1 SQVTM, CDR2 ANQGSEA. The CDR3 extends over 12 amino acids. V was shortened by 5 bases and J by 1 base, with 8 bases between the two germline ends. The CDR3 DNA reads TGCAGCGTTTGGGCCTGGAACACTGAAGCTTTCTTT. Its translation is CSVWAWNTEAFF.